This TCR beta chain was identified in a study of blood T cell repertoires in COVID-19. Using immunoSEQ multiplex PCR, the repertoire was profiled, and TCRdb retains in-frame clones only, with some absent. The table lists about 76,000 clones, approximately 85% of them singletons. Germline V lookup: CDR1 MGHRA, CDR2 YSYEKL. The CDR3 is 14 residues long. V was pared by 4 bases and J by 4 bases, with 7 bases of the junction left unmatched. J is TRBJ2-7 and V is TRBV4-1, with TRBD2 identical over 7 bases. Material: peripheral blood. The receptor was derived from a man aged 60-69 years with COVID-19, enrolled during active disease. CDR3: CASSPSGGGYEQYF. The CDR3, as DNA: TGCGCCAGCAGCCCCTCGGGCGGGGGTTACGAGCAGTACTTC.